The clone carrying this TCR beta chain came up once. This sample stems from a study of Graves' ophthalmopathy and Graves' hyperthyroidism. From RNA, the CDR3 regions of TCR beta chains were amplified and sequenced. RT-PCR in the first round used HTBI primers; a second-round multiplex PCR followed. TCRdb independently ran MiXCR on the multiplex PCR reads; one entry per CDR3 protein. The data hold 500,000 to 600,000 distinct CDR3 sequences, with approximately 35% observed a single time. Germline CDR1 reads DFQATT; CDR2 reads SNEGSKA (reference sequence). This CDR3 contains 11 residues. J lost 8 bases, V lost 5 bases, and 5 bases had no gene match.

V is TRBV20-1 and J is TRBJ1-1; 7 nucleotides agree with TRBD1. The sequenced sample consisted of peripheral blood or thyroid tissue (not recorded which). The receptor comes from an adult man with Graves' hyperthyroidism. CDR3 sequence (DNA): TGCAGTGCTCGGGACAGTGAAGAAGCTTTCTTT. As protein: CSARDSEEAFF.